Below, 8 T cell receptor beta chains from the same sample are listed, as sequenced in a study of blood T cell repertoires in COVID-19. The data were produced by immunoSEQ multiplex PCR, yet TCRdb's version contains in-frame clones alone and is incomplete. The sample includes about 51,000 clones, roughly 84% of them seen just once. The sample consisted of peripheral blood. Receptor source: a man aged 50 to 59 with active COVID-19.

The rearrangement joins TRBV7-2 to TRBJ2-1; 8 bases fit TRBD2. V shed 2 bases and J 10 bases; nucleotides not matched to a gene: 13. The CDR3 has 16 amino acids. Per the germline V gene, CDR1 is SGHTA and CDR2 is FQGNSA. The CDR3 is CASSLRAGGVQWEQFF. Written as DNA, the CDR3 is TGTGCCAGCAGCTTACGCGCGGGGGGCGTACAATGGGAGCAGTTCTTC.

The rearrangement joins TRBV30 to TRBJ2-7; the D gene is possibly TRBD1 (5 bases). There are 13 residues in the CDR3. Trimming shortened V by 4 bases and J by 2 bases, and 12 bases separated the two germline ends. Germline V lookup: CDR1 GTSNPN, CDR2 SVGIG (reference sequence). DNA for the CDR3: TGTGCCTGGAAAGGGGCAGAAACCTACGAGCAGTACTTC. Its protein product is CAWKGAETYEQYF.

This clone is labeled as medium-sized. This sequence joins TRBV5-4 and TRBJ1-1, with 10 bases aligning to TRBD1. Germline CDR1 reads SGHNT; CDR2 reads YYREEE (reference sequence). The CDR3 consists of 15 residues. Trimming removed 4 bases from V and 5 bases from J; junction bases left unmatched: 8. CDR3 in DNA: TGTGCCAGCAGCGCCCTGACAGGGGGCTATACTGAAGCTTTCTTT. Encoded protein: CASSALTGGYTEAFF.

V is TRBV18 and J is TRBJ1-1; 7 nucleotides line up with TRBD1. Trimming cost V 3 bases and J 0 bases; bases outside gene matches: 1. The CDR3 is made up of 14 amino acids. The germline V gene encodes CDR1 KGHSH and CDR2 LQKENI. The CDR3 spells CASSPGQMNTEAFF. The CDR3 nucleotides are TGTGCCAGCTCACCGGGACAGATGAACACTGAAGCTTTCTTT.

The chain carries TRBV15 and TRBJ2-1, with unresolved D. The V and J ends lost 5 bases and 1 base respectively, with 6 bases between them. Germline V gene sequence: CDR1 LNHNV, CDR2 YYDKDF (reference sequence). The CDR3 loop spans 13 amino acids. The CDR3 nucleotides read TGTGCCACCAGCCCTAGGTCCTACAATGAGCAGTTCTTC. Protein sequence: CATSPRSYNEQFF.

The chain recombines TRBV9 with TRBJ2-3, with 8 bases identical to TRBD2. Trimming took 0 bases from V and 5 from J; bases not matched to a gene: 8. The germline V gene encodes CDR1 SGDLS and CDR2 YYNGEE. The CDR3 consists of 16 residues. The CDR3 DNA reads TGTGCCAGCAGCGTAGGGGGTGCGGGGGGCGAAGATACGCAGTATTTT. Its translation: CASSVGGAGGEDTQYF. The full variable domain, with the rest looked up from reference TRBV9 and TRBJ2-3, is DSGVTQTPKHLITATGQRVTLRCSPRSGDLSVYWYQQSLDQGLQFLIQYYNGEERAKGNILERFSAQQFPDLHSELNLSSLELGDSALYFCASSVGGAGGEDTQYFGPGTRLTVL.

To note about this clone: This sample includes further DNA sequences coding for the same CDR3. The rearrangement uses TRBV5-1 and TRBJ2-5, with 7 bases aligning to TRBD1. CDR3 length equals 14 residues. The J segment lost 3 bases and the V segment lost 3 bases, leaving 5 bases of the junction unmatched. Per the germline V gene, CDR1 is SGHRS and CDR2 is YFSETQ. The CDR3 loop reads CASSWGTGEETQYF. The CDR3 DNA is TGCGCCAGCAGCTGGGGAACAGGGGAAGAGACCCAGTACTTC.

The chain recombines TRBV3-1 (or the pseudogene TRBV3-2) with TRBJ1-2; a possible D gene is TRBD1 (6 bases). Germline CDR1 is LGHDT and CDR2 is YNNKEL (reference sequence). CDR3 length: 14 residues. Trimming pared 2 bases from V and 8 bases from J, leaving 15 bases between. CDR3 amino acids: CASSQRSQGVGYTF. CDR3 sequence (DNA): TGTGCCAGCAGCCAAAGATCACAGGGCGTGGGCTACACCTTC.